The source of this TCR beta chain is a study of graft-versus-host responses after intestinal transplantation. Study overall: Transplant types were multivisceral, liver-intestinal, or isolated intestinal. Tacrolimus and steroids were given for 2 to 4 years to all recipients after anti-thymocyte globulin induction. Notes on the study in general: Detected in recipient marrow were GvH clones, some of which were first observed in ileum or blood. Allograft clonal ratios (graft-versus-host to host-versus-graft) were high in patients who had graft-donor T cell macrochimerism.

Intraepithelial and lamina propria lymphocytes were released after the graft tissue was processed. This clone showed up just once. Its antigen is not identified. Different DNA sequences within this sample yield the same CDR3. V was shortened by 1 base and J by 4 bases, with 12 bases between the two germline ends. Germline CDR1 MDHEN, CDR2 SYDVKM. CDR3 length equals 15 residues. Sequenced by immunoSEQ multiplex PCR; TCRdb stores in-frame clones only, minus some. The sample yields roughly 17,000 clones, roughly 82% seen once. This TCR came from a human patient who received an intestinal transplant, so some T cells may come from the graft donor. The starting material was ileum tissue, obtained 17 days after transplant. V usage is TRBV28 and J usage is TRBJ2-3; D is perhaps TRBD2 (6 bases). CDR3 protein: CASSLYGSSADTQYF. CDR3 coding DNA: TGTGCCAGCAGTTTATACGGGAGTAGCGCAGATACGCAGTATTTT.